This paragraph reports one T cell receptor beta chain. Its antigen is still unknown. This sample is drawn from a study of cytomegalovirus exposure and HLA in healthy donors. Across the study: Researchers found that about 84% of a few hundred genotyped donors fell within the Caucasian-associated ancestry cluster. Study-level points and caveats: Relative to the approximately 680-donor mean, N-insertions were reportedly fewer in an Asian-associated ancestry cluster in a later analysis. In vitro work confirmed that a few CMV-associated chains recognize CMV antigens.

PCR amplification relied on 60 Vbeta primers (plus 13 Jbeta primers). Data came from immunoSEQ multiplex PCR; TCRdb stores just in-frame clones and leaves some out. The data contain roughly 120,000 clones, 80% of them singletons. The V and J ends lost 8 bases and 0 bases, in that order; junction bases with no gene match: 12. This CDR3 comprises 16 residues. Germline assignment: CDR1 WSHSY and CDR2 SAAADI. The TCR was taken from a human donor in good health. The V gene is TRBV10-2, the J gene TRBJ2-5; 7 bases are a match to TRBD2. Sample: PBMCs. CDR3 protein: CASSASGNLYQETQYF. Here the CDR3 DNA reads TGCGCCAGCTCGGCTAGCGGAAATTTGTACCAAGAGACCCAGTACTTC.